This T cell receptor (beta chain) is from a study of T cell repertoires in Merkel cell carcinoma (dated by TCRdb to between 2018 and 2020). With respect to the entire study: The study excluded patients who had received intralesional immunotherapy or systemic immune checkpoint blockade before the biopsy. MCPyV-specific clonotypes were first defined by tetramer sorting, cloning and paired TCR sequencing of expanded tumor-infiltrating lymphocytes. To be included, a participant needed a diagnosis of MCPyV-positive Merkel cell carcinoma and tumor-infiltrating lymphocytes that had been successfully expanded in vitro.

TRB CDR3 sequencing and data processing of tumor genomic DNA were performed with the immunoSEQ assay. This immuneACCESS table, as held by TCRdb, lists in-frame sequences with V and J called but not all clones. Of the missing ones, under half trace to an unresolved V gene in checked studies; the others have no known cause. This sample lists 12,000 to 15,000 clones; under 85% were detected once. The ten largest clonotypes hold over 15% of the sample. About this clone itself: Its antigen has not been determined. No per-base quality is available; no much larger clone lies one base away.

Study subjects had biopsy-confirmed Merkel cell carcinoma that was MCPyV-positive, and every subject had positive serum antibodies to T-antigen. Genomic DNA was extracted from several adjacent 10-micron frozen tumor sections without any cell sorting or culture. Optimal cutting temperature compound was used to freeze tumor biopsy tissue measuring roughly 5 x 5 x 5 mm. Hematoxylin and eosin scout sections confirmed abundant Merkel cell carcinoma and infiltrating cells in the frozen biopsy. CDR3 length: 16 amino acids, cysteine to phenylalanine. Here the CDR3 DNA is all that survives: 48 bases in frame from base 1. V is reduced by 2 bases and J by 1 base, leaving a spacing of 14 bases between them. Via the germline V gene, CDR1 is MNHEY and CDR2 SVGAGI. Points the paper makes about the study in general: The study did not examine normal tissue biopsies.

The clonotype originates from an adult with Merkel cell carcinoma. The chain links TRBV6-5 with TRBJ1-1, with the D gene call left open. Sequenced sample: tumor tissue. The CDR3 here reads CASSYTTATSNTEAFF. The DNA sequence is given as TGTGCCAGCAGTTACACGACCGCCACTTCGAACACTGAAGCTTTCTTT.